Below, 15 T cell receptor beta chains from the same sample are listed, as sequenced in a study of blood T cells in healthy people across ages. The authors ran a second PCR of roughly 7 to 11 cycles using a sample-barcoded 5' primer and a J-beta primer mix. TCRdb re-called the 5' RACE reads through MiXCR, storing one row per CDR3 protein. The sample carries more than 800,000 distinct CDR3 sequences, 45% recorded once. The sequenced sample consisted of blood. Every receptor here comes from a woman aged 55-69 years in good health.

V is TRBV5-1 and J is TRBJ2-6; 9 bases are shared with TRBD1. This CDR3 spans 18 amino acids. Germline lookup yields CDR1 SGHRS and CDR2 YFSETQ. V shed 0 bases, J shed 2 bases, and the junction held 6 bases outside the gene matches. CDR3 sequence: CASSLDRGRPPGANVLTF. The CDR3 DNA follows: TGCGCCAGCAGCTTGGACAGGGGGCGCCCTCCTGGGGCCAACGTCCTGACTTTC.

This chain connects TRBV20-1 to TRBJ2-7; 14 bases fit TRBD2. Germline V gene lookup returns CDR1 DFQATT and CDR2 SNEGSKA (reference sequence). The CDR3 sequence is 17 residues long. CDR3 region: CNPAGTSGSRGTYEQYF. The CDR3 DNA follows: TGCAATCCGGCCGGGACTAGCGGGAGTAGGGGCACCTACGAGCAGTACTTC.

This clonotype was seen a few times. This chain links TRBV4-1 with TRBJ1-4, with D uncertain. V lost 0 bases and J lost 9, with 11 bases in between. The CDR3 loop spans 14 amino acids. The germline CDR1 and CDR2 sequences are MGHRA and YSYEKL. The CDR3 DNA reads as TGCGCCAGCAGCCAAGAAGGACCCCCTCAAAAACTGTTTTTT. It encodes CASSQEGPPQKLFF.

V gene TRBV5-6 combines with J gene TRBJ1-5; 8 bases map to TRBD1. The V gene end was trimmed by 3 bases and the J gene end by 0 bases; junction bases not matched to a gene: 5. This CDR3 spans 16 amino acids. CDR1 is SGHDT and CDR2 is YYEEEE in the germline V gene. The CDR3 loop reads CASSSRGLHSNQPQHF. Here the CDR3 DNA reads TGTGCCAGCAGCTCCAGGGGGCTCCATAGCAATCAGCCCCAGCATTTT.

This chain joins TRBV6-5 and TRBJ2-3; D is possibly TRBD1 (5 bases). CDR1 is MNHEY, CDR2 SVGAGI, per germline. The V end was cut by 6 bases, the J end by 4 bases, with 14 bases between. The CDR3 is 14 amino acids. The CDR3 DNA sequence: TGTGCCAGCAGGCGGCGTGGGGCCTCAGATACGCAGTATTTT. Translating gives CASRRRGASDTQYF.

The J gene is TRBJ2-1, the V gene TRBV11-2; TRBD1 is a possible D gene (5 bases). Germline CDR1 SGHAT, CDR2 FQNNGV. The ends were cut back, 0 bases at V and 9 bases at J, with 15 bases in the middle. The CDR3 sequence is 15 residues long. Here the CDR3 DNA reads TGTGCCAGCAGCTTAGATTTTGGGGCTGCTGGTGAGCAGTTCTTC. It codes for CASSLDFGAAGEQFF.

The chain joins TRBV2 to TRBJ2-3; the match to TRBD2 covers 8 bases. There are 15 residues in the CDR3. V was clipped by 6 bases and J by 0 bases; unmatched bases: 5. CDR1 is SNHLY, CDR2 FYNNEI, per germline. CDR3 sequence: CASRNGGVSTDTQYF. The CDR3 region has the DNA TGTGCCAGCAGGAACGGGGGGGTAAGCACAGATACGCAGTATTTT.

This clonotype was observed at least ten times. V usage is TRBV7-9 and J usage is TRBJ2-7; D not certain. The CDR3 loop spans 13 amino acids. V was shortened by 1 base and J by 0 bases, with 4 bases between the two germline ends. Per germline, CDR1 SEHNR and CDR2 FQNEAQ (reference sequence). Written as DNA, the CDR3 is TGTGCCAGCAGCTTAGGGAACTCCTACGAGCAGTACTTC. This codes for CASSLGNSYEQYF.

The CDR3 DNA sequence: TGCAGCGTTGATAGGACAGGGGGCCCGGGGTATGAGCAGTTCTTC. It translates to CSVDRTGGPGYEQFF. The rearrangement joins TRBV29-1 to TRBJ2-1; 11 bases line up with TRBD1. This CDR3 region has 15 residues. V was clipped by 3 bases and J by 8 bases; unmatched bases: 9. CDR1 SQVTM and CDR2 ANQGSEA come from the germline V gene.

In this sample, this clonotype turned up a few times. The chain carries TRBV29-1 and TRBJ2-7, with a weak D call TRBD1 (5 bases). The length of the CDR3 is 12 residues. Germline CDR1 reads SQVTM; CDR2 reads ANQGSEA. Trimming took 5 bases from V and 2 from J, leaving 10 bases between them. The chain's CDR3 is CSVWADTYEQYF. The CDR3 nucleotides read TGCAGCGTTTGGGCGGACACCTACGAGCAGTACTTC.

The chain recombines TRBV7-7 with TRBJ2-7, with a tentative D call TRBD2 (6 bases). Trimming took 5 bases from V and 8 from J, leaving 22 bases between them. The CDR3 loop spans 15 amino acids. Germline CDR1 reads SSHAT; CDR2 reads FNYEAQ (reference sequence). CDR3 sequence reads: CASSPRPGEYDKQYF. The CDR3 region has the DNA TGTGCCAGCAGCCCCCGGCCGGGGGAATACGACAAGCAGTACTTC.

This clonotype was counted a few times. This chain joins TRBV7-2 and TRBJ2-3; possibly TRBD2 for D (6 bases). CDR1 SGHTA and CDR2 FQGNSA come from the germline V gene. CDR3 size: 15 residues. With 7 bases removed from V and 3 bases from J, the gap between germline ends came to 17 bases. The CDR3 bases are TGTGCCAGCACCGTCCGGGGGTTTGGGACAGATACGCAGTATTTT. This translates into CASTVRGFGTDTQYF.

This clonotype was detected only a few times. The CDR3 sequence is CASSQGGGVWETQYF. The CDR3 nucleotides are TGCGCCAGCAGCCAAGGGGGGGGAGTGTGGGAGACCCAGTACTTC. The V and J genes are TRBV4-1 and TRBJ2-5, with TRBD2 matching 7 bases. V shed 1 base, J shed 5 bases, and the junction held 7 bases outside the gene matches. Germline CDR1 reads MGHRA; CDR2 reads YSYEKL. The CDR3 sequence is 15 residues long.

The J gene is TRBJ2-3, the V gene TRBV11-2; the D is unclear. The germline V gene has CDR1 SGHAT and CDR2 FQNNGV. Trimming shortened V by 5 bases and J by 2 bases, and 14 bases separated the two germline ends. This CDR3 is 15 amino acids long. In DNA form, the CDR3 reads TGTGCCAGCAGCCCCCGGGCCCTAATCACAGATACGCAGTATTTT. This codes for CASSPRALITDTQYF.

This clonotype appeared a few times. The CDR3: CASSLPTGVQYEQYF. The CDR3 DNA reads as TGTGCCAGCAGCCTCCCGACAGGGGTGCAGTACGAGCAGTACTTC. The chain is built from TRBV21-1 and TRBJ2-4; whether TRBD1, the table's D call, matches the DNA was not checked. The DNA end lines up better with TRBJ2-7; the J call may be wrong. TRBV21-1 is recorded as a pseudogene. This CDR3 contains 15 residues.